This T cell receptor beta chain comes out of a study of T cell responses to AZD1222 COVID-19 vaccine (dated by TCRdb to the early 2020s). At the level of the whole study: AZD1222 recipients with second doses at about 4 weeks or about 12 weeks were pooled, because spike-specific TCR depth and breadth did not differ between schedules. Trial participants were enrolled by age into 18-55, 56-69 and 70-plus year subgroups, with about 150, 28 and 57 TCR-sequenced participants respectively. TCR sequencing was performed for 230 to 250 trial participants, of whom about 200 were given two doses of AZD1222 and around 26 were given two doses of MenACWY control vaccine. Overall results and qualifications from the work: Most participants were white British and females outnumbered males, and the authors suggested that clonal diversity may have been underestimated. Conclusions about previously exposed vaccinees were limited because only a handful of AZD1222 recipients were SARS-CoV-2 seropositive at baseline. Spike-specific TCR breadth and depth rose significantly after two AZD1222 doses compared with day 0 and with MenACWY recipients. The 56-69-year group was small, and its depth increase did not reach significance, likely because of low power. The vaccine-associated CD4 TCRs covered the entire spike protein, and the dominant responses fell in regions 160-218 and 743-854. No day 14 peak-response samples were available, so repertoires were characterized only after the peak T cell response. Epitopes outside the regions mutated in the B.1.351 and B.1.1.7 variants were reportedly recognized by nearly half of the unique spike-specific TCRs.

The CDR3 regions of human TCRbeta chains were analyzed by immunosequencing. The study's processing was this. TCRs in the repertoires were compared against a reference library of SARS-CoV-2-specific TCRs that had been generated with the MIRA antigen-specificity platform. Breadth was defined as the fraction of unique TCRs that were SARS-CoV-2-associated, and depth was defined as the fraction of total T cells that were SARS-CoV-2-associated. Using the MIRA data, each spike-specific TCR was assigned both to the spike region to which the TCR was reactive and to a CD4 or CD8 class. Log10-transformed breadth and depth values were compared by one-way ANOVA with Sidak's multiple comparisons tests. Imported from immuneACCESS, the table was reduced by TCRdb to in-frame sequences with V and J called. These copies leave out some clones; in studies compared against another copy, an unresolved V gene accounts for under half, and the cause of the remainder is not known. Clone size and the V and J calls come from that table; the DNA yielded D and trimming. Within this sample are 130,000 to 150,000 clones, with 92% of them counted one time only. The ten top clones hold over 1.5% of the sample.

Per the publication, the time point label means: baseline before first vaccination. Samples from vaccinated people were obtained from the UK trials COV001 and COV002, which included a single-blind randomized controlled phase 2/3 trial of AZD1222 (ChAdOx1 nCoV-19) in healthy adults. For TCRbeta chain sequencing, PBMC samples were collected from trial participants at day 0 and at day 28 after the second dose. Worth noting for this clone: Its antigen is still unknown. Base quality data are lacking; no much larger clone is found one base away.

Sequencing used peripheral blood, obtained on day 0 of AZD1222 vaccination. The clonotype originates from an adult in good health.

The nucleotides are TGTGCCAGTAGTAACCCCCGGACCAGACAAGAGACCCAGTACTTC. Translated, it reads CASSNPRTRQETQYF. The rearrangement combines TRBV19 with TRBJ2-5; a confident D gene designation cannot be given. V loses 4 bases of germline sequence and J loses 2 bases, and the interval between the two ends is 14 bases. In the germline V gene (reference sequence), CDR1 corresponds to LNHDA and CDR2 to SQIVND. Counted from cysteine to phenylalanine, this CDR3 has 15 amino acids. Of all the DNA, just the CDR3 is kept, 45 bases in frame from base 1.